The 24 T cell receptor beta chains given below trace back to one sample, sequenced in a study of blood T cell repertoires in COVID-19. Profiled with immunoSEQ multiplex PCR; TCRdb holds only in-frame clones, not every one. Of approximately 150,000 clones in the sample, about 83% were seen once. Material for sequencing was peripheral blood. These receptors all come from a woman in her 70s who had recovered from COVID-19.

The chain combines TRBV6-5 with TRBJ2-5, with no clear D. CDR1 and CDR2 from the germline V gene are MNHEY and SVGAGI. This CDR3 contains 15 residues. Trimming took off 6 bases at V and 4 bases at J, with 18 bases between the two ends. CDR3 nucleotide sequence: TGTGCCAGCAGCCCCGCGCGGTTTCTGGGAGAGACCCAGTACTTC. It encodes CASSPARFLGETQYF.

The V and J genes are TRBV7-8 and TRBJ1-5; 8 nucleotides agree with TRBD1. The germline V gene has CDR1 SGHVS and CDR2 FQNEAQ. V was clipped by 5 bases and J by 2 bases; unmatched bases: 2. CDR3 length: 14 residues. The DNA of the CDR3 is TGTGCCAGCAGCCAGGGACAGGGCAATCAGCCCCAGCATTTT. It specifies CASSQGQGNQPQHF.

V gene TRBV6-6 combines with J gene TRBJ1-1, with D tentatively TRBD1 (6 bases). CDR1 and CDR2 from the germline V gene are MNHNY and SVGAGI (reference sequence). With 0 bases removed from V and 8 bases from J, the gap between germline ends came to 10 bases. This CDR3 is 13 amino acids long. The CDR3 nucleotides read TGTGCCAGCAGTTACTCCGGACAGACCGAAGCTTTCTTT. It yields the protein CASSYSGQTEAFF.

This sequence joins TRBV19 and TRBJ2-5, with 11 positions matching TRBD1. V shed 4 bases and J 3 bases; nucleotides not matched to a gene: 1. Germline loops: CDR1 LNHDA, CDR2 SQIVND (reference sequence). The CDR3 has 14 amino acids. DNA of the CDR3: TGTGCCAGTAGTAGGGACAGGGGGAAAGAGACCCAGTACTTC. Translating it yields CASSRDRGKETQYF.

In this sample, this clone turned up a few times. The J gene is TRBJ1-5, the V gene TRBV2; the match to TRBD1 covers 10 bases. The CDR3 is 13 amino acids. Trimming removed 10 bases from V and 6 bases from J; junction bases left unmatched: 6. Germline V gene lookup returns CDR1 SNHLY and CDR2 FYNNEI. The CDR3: CAMKDRGSQPQHF. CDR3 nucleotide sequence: TGTGCCATGAAGGACAGGGGGAGTCAGCCCCAGCATTTT.

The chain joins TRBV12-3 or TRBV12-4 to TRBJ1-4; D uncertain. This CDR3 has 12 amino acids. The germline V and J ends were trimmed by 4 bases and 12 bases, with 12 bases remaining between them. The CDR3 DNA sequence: TGTGCCAGCAGTTCTGACCGCGGGGAACTGTTTTTT. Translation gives CASSSDRGELFF.

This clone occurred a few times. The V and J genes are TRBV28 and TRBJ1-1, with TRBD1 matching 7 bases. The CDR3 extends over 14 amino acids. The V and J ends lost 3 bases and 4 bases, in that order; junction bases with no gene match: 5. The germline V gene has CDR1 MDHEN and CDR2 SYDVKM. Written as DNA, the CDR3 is TGTGCCAGCAGTTTTTCATGGACAGGCACTGAAGCTTTCTTT. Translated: CASSFSWTGTEAFF. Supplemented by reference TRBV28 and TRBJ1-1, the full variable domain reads DVKVTQSSRYLVKRTGEKVFLECVQDMDHENMFWYRQDPGLGLRLIYFSYDVKMKEKGDIPEGYSVSREKKERFSLILESASTNQTSMYLCASSFSWTGTEAFFGQGTRLTVV.

The CDR3 reads CASSPRAPAYNEQFF. DNA for the CDR3: TGCGCCAGCAGCCCGAGGGCCCCCGCCTACAATGAGCAGTTCTTC. This chain uses TRBV5-1 with TRBJ2-1; possible D gene TRBD2, 5 bases. With 4 bases removed from V and 2 bases from J, the gap between germline ends came to 13 bases. Germline CDR1 is SGHRS and CDR2 is YFSETQ. The length of the CDR3 is 15 residues.

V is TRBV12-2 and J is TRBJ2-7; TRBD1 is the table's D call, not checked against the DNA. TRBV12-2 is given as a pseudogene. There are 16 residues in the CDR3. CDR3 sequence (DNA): TGTGCAAGTCGCTGGCCTGGGACAGGGGTCCCCTACGAGCAGTACTTC. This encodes CASRWPGTGVPYEQYF.

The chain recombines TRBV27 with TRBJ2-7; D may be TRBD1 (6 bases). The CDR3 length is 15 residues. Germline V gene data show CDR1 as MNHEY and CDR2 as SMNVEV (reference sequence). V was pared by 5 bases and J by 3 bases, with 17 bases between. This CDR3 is CASSPNRVGGYEQYF. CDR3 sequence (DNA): TGTGCCAGCAGTCCAAACAGGGTAGGGGGCTACGAGCAGTACTTC.

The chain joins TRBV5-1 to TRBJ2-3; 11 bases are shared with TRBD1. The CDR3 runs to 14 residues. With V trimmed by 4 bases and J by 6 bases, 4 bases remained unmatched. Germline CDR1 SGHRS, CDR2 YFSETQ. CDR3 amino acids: CASSRGTGGDTQYF. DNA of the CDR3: TGCGCCAGCAGCCGGGGGACAGGGGGTGATACGCAGTATTTT. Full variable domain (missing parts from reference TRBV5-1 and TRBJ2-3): KAGVTQTPRYLIKTRGQQVTLSCSPISGHRSVSWYQQTPGQGLQFLFEYFSETQRNKGNFPGRFSGRQFSNSRSEMNVSTLELGDSALYLCASSRGTGGDTQYFGPGTRLTVL.

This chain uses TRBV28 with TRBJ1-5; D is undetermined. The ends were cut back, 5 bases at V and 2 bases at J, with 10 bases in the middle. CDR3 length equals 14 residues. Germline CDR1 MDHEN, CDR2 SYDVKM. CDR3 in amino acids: CASSPLRGNQPQHF. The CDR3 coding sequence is TGTGCCAGCAGTCCCCTCCGGGGCAATCAGCCCCAGCATTTT.

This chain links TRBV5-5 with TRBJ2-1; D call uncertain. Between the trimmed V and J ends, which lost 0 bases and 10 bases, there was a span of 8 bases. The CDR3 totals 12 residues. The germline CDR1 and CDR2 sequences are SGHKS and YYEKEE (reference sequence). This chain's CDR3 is CASSLGPREQFF. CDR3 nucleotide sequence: TGTGCCAGCAGCTTGGGGCCTAGGGAGCAGTTCTTC.

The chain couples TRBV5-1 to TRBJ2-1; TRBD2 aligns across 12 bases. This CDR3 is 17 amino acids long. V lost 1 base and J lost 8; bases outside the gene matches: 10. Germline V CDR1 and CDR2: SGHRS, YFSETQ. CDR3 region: CASSLMGLAGTLDEQFF. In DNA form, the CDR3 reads TGCGCCAGCAGCTTGATGGGACTAGCGGGCACGCTGGATGAGCAGTTCTTC.

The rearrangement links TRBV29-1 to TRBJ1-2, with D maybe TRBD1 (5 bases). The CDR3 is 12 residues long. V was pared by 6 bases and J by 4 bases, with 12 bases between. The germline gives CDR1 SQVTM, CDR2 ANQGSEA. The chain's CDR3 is CSVDREPYGYTF. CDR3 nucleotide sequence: TGCAGCGTCGACAGAGAACCCTATGGCTACACCTTC.

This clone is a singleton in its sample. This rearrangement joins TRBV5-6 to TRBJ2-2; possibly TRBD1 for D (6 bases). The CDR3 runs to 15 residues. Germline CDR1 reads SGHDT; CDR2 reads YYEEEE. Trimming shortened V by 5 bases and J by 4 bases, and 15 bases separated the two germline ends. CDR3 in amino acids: CASRDRFRGTGELFF. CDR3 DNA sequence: TGTGCCAGCAGAGACAGGTTTCGAGGCACCGGGGAGCTGTTTTTT.

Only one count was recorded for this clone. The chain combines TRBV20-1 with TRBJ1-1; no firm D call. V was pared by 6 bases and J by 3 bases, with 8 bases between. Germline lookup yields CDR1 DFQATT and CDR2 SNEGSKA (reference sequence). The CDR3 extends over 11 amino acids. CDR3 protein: CSARRDTEAFF. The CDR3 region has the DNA TGCAGTGCCCGGAGGGACACTGAAGCTTTCTTT.

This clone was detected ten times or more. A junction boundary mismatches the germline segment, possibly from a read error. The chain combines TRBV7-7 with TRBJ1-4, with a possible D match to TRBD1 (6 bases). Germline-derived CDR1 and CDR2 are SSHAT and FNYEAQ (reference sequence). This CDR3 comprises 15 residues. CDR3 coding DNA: TGTGCTAGCAGCCCAAAGACAGGACCGAATGAAAAACTGTTTTTT. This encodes CASSPKTGPNEKLFF.

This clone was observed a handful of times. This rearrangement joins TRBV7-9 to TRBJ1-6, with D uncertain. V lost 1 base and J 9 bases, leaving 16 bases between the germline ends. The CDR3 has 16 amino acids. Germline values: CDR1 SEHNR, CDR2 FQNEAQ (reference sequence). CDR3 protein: CASSLDGRVSGSPLHF. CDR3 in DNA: TGTGCCAGCAGCTTAGACGGCAGAGTTTCGGGTTCACCCCTCCACTTT.

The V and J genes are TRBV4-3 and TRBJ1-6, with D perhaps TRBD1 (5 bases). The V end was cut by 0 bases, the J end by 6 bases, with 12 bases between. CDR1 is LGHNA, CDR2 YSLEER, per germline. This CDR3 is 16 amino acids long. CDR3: CASSQDGGVLNSPLHF. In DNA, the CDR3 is TGCGCCAGCAGCCAAGATGGGGGGGTCCTTAATTCACCCCTCCACTTT.

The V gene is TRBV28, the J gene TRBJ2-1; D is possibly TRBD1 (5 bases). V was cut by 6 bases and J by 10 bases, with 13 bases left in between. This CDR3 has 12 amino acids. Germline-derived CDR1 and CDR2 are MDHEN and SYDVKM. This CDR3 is CASSDLGREQFF. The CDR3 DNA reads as TGTGCCAGCAGCGACCTGGGGCGGGAGCAGTTCTTC.

The CDR3 bases are TGTGCCAGCAGCCGGGACAGAAACATTCAGTACTTC. Encoded protein: CASSRDRNIQYF. The rearrangement uses TRBV3-1 (or the pseudogene TRBV3-2) and TRBJ2-4; TRBD1 matches 7 bases. The CDR3 has 12 amino acids. Unmatched junction bases numbered 0, after V lost 4 bases and J lost 6 bases. Germline lookup yields CDR1 LGHDT and CDR2 YNNKEL (reference sequence).

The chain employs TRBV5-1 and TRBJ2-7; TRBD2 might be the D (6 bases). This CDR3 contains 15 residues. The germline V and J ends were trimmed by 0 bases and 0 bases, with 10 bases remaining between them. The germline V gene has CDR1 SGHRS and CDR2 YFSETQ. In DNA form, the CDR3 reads TGCGCCAGCAGCTTGGGTGGGGGGAGCTCCTACGAGCAGTACTTC. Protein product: CASSLGGGSSYEQYF. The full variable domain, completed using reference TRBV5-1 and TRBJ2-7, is KAGVTQTPRYLIKTRGQQVTLSCSPISGHRSVSWYQQTPGQGLQFLFEYFSETQRNKGNFPGRFSGRQFSNSRSEMNVSTLELGDSALYLCASSLGGGSSYEQYFGPGTRLTVT.

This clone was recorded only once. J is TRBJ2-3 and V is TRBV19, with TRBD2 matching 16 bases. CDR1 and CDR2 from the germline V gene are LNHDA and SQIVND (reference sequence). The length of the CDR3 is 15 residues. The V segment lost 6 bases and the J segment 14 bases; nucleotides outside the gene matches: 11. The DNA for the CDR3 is TGTGCCAGTAGCCGAGGGACTAGCGGGAGGGCCGTCGCGTATTTT. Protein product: CASSRGTSGRAVAYF.